This T cell receptor beta chain was sequenced during a study of T cells in Graves' hyperthyroidism and ophthalmopathy. TCR beta CDR3 regions were amplified from RNA. First-round RT-PCR targeting the TCR CDR3 was performed with the HTBI primer set. TCRdb processed the multiplex PCR reads anew with MiXCR; each CDR3 protein has one entry. The sample has around 100,000 distinct CDR3 sequences; 40% to 50% are singletons. The sample holds many counts of this clonotype. With V trimmed by 0 bases and J by 5 bases, 2 bases remained unmatched. This CDR3 region has 14 residues. The germline CDR1 and CDR2 sequences are SGHRS and YFSETQ.

The rearrangement joins TRBV5-1 to TRBJ2-3; 8 positions agree with TRBD2. The source of this sequence is a man aged 35-49 years with Graves' hyperthyroidism. Sequenced input: blood. The CDR3 region is CASSLVSGEDTQYF. CDR3 coding DNA: TGCGCCAGCAGCTTGGTTAGCGGGGAAGATACGCAGTATTTT.